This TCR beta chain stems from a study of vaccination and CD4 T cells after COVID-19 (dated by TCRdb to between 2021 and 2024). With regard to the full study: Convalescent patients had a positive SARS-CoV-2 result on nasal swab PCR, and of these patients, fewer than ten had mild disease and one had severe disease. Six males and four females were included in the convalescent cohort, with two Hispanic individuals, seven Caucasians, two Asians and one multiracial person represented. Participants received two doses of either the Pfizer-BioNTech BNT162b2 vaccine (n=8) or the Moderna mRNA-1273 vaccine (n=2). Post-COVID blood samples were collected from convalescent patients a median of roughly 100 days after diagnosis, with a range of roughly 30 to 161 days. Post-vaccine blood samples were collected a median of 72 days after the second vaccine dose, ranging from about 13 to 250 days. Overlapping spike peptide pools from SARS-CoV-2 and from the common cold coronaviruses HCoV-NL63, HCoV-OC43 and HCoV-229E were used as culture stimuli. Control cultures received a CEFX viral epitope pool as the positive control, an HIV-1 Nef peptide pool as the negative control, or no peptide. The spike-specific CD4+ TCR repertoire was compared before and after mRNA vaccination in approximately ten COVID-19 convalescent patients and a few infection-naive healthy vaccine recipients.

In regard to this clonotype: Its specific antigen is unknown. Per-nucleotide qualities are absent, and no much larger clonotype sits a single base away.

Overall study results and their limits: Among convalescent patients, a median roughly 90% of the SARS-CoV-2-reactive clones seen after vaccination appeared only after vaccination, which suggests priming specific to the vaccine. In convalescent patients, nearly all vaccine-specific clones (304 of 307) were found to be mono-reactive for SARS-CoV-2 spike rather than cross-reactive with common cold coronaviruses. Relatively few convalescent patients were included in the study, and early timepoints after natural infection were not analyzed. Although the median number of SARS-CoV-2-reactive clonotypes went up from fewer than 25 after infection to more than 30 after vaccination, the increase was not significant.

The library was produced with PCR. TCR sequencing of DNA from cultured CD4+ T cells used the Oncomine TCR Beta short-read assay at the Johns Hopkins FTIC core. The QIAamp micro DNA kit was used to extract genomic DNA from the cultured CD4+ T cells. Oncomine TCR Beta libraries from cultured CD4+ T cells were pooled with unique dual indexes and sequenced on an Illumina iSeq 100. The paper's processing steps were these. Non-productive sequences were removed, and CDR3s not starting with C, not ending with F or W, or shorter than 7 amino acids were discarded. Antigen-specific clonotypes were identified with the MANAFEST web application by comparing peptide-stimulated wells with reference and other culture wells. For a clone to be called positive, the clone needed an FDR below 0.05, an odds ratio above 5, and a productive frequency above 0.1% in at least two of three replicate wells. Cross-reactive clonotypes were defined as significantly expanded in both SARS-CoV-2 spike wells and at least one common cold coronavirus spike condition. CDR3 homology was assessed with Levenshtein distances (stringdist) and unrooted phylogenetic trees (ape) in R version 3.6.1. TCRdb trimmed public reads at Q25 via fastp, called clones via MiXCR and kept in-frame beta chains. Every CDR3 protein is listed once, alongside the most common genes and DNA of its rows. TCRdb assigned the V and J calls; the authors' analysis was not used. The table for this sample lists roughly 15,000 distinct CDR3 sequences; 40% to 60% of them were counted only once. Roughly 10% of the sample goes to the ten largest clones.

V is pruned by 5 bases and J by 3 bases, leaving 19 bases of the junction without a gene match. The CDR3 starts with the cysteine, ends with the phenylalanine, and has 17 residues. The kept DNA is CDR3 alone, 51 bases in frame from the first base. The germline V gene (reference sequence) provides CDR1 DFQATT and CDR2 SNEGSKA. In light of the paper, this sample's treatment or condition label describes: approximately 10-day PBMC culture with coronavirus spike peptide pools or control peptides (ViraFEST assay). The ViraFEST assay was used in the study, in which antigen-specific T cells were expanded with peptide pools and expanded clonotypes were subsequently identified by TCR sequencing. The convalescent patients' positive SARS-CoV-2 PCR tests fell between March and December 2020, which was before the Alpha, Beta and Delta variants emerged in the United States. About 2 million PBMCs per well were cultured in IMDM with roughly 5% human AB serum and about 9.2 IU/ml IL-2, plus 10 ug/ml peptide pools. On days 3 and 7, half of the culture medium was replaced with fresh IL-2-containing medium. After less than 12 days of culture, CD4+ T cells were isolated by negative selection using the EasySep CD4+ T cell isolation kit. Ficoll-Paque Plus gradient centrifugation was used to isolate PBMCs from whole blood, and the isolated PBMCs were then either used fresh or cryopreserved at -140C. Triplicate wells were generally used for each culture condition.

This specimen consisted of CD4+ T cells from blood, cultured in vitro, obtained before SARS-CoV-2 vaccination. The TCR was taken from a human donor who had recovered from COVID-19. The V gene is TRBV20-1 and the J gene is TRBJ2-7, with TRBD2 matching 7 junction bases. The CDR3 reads CSASSRENWGTFYEQYF. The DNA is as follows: TGCAGTGCTTCGTCGCGGGAGAATTGGGGGACCTTCTACGAGCAGTACTTC.